Listed below are T cell receptor beta chains from one sample, sequenced in a study of early T cells in non-severe SARS-CoV-2 infection. TCRdb analysed the 5' RACE reads with MiXCR anew, one entry per CDR3 protein. Of tens of thousands of distinct CDR3 sequences in the sample, around 6.1% were seen once. The sequenced sample was whole blood, obtained at baseline. These receptors were taken from an adult who was a healthcare worker with PCR-confirmed SARS-CoV-2 infection or an uninfected control (not recorded which). Each CDR3 is given with its conserved first and last residue. A D gene is named only where the DNA matches it firmly. The size field is filled for only some rows; it gives once, few, many or a size class.

CDR3 protein: CASSLGQGKDTIYF; CDR3 DNA: TGCGCCAGCAGCCTCGGACAGGGTAAAGACACCATATATTTT; clone size: NA; V gene: TRBV5-1; D gene: TRBD1; J gene: TRBJ1-3
CDR3 protein: CASRQDTYEQYF; CDR3 DNA: TGTGCCAGCCGACAGGACACCTACGAGCAGTACTTC; clone size: many; V gene: TRBV7-9; D gene: NA; J gene: TRBJ2-7
CDR3 protein: CASGKGFEQYF; CDR3 DNA: TGTGCCAGCGGCAAGGGGTTCGAGCAGTACTTC; clone size: few; V gene: TRBV28; D gene: NA; J gene: TRBJ2-7
CDR3 protein: CATSREGYFQPQHF; CDR3 DNA: TGTGCCACCAGCAGAGAGGGATATTTTCAGCCCCAGCATTTT; clone size: few; V gene: TRBV15; D gene: NA; J gene: TRBJ1-5
CDR3 protein: CANKDSRSYGYTF; CDR3 DNA: TGTGCCAACAAGGACTCCAGGAGCTATGGCTACACCTTC; clone size: NA; V gene: TRBV28; D gene: NA; J gene: TRBJ1-2
CDR3 protein: CASSTNRVPATEAFF; CDR3 DNA: TGTGCCAGCAGCACCAACCGGGTCCCGGCGACTGAAGCTTTCTTT; clone size: many; V gene: TRBV6-2/TRBV6-3; D gene: NA; J gene: TRBJ1-1
CDR3 protein: CSAQLAGDPYEQYF; CDR3 DNA: TGCAGCGCTCAACTAGCGGGAGACCCCTACGAGCAGTACTTC; clone size: NA; V gene: TRBV29-1; D gene: TRBD2; J gene: TRBJ2-7
CDR3 protein: CASSPTGMNGSPLHF; CDR3 DNA: TGTGCCAGCAGTCCCACAGGGATGAACGGTTCACCCCTCCACTTT; clone size: many; V gene: TRBV6-1; D gene: NA; J gene: TRBJ1-6
CDR3 protein: CASSLFGGTRTDTQYF; CDR3 DNA: TGTGCCAGCAGTTTATTTGGCGGGACCCGCACAGATACGCAGTATTTT; clone size: many; V gene: TRBV27; D gene: NA; J gene: TRBJ2-3
CDR3 protein: CSAPPGLADYNEQFF; CDR3 DNA: TGCAGTGCTCCTCCGGGACTAGCGGACTACAATGAGCAGTTCTTC; clone size: NA; V gene: TRBV20-1; D gene: TRBD2; J gene: TRBJ2-1
CDR3 protein: CASSYGGQAPNEQFF; CDR3 DNA: TGTGCCAGCAGTTACGGAGGACAGGCCCCCAATGAGCAGTTCTTC; clone size: many; V gene: TRBV6-5; D gene: TRBD1; J gene: TRBJ2-1
CDR3 protein: CASSPIGTRTIYF; CDR3 DNA: TGTGCCAGCAGTCCTATAGGCACTCGCACCATATATTTT; clone size: many; V gene: TRBV28; D gene: NA; J gene: TRBJ1-3
CDR3 protein: CASSLWDRPGNTIYF; CDR3 DNA: TGTGCCAGCAGCCTCTGGGACAGGCCTGGAAACACCATATATTTT; clone size: few; V gene: TRBV7-2; D gene: TRBD1; J gene: TRBJ1-3
CDR3 protein: CASSWKLAGGQPPNTGELFF; CDR3 DNA: TGCGCCAGCAGCTGGAAGTTAGCGGGGGGGCAACCACCCAACACCGGGGAGCTGTTTTTT; clone size: many; V gene: TRBV5-1; D gene: TRBD2; J gene: TRBJ2-2
CDR3 protein: CSAIRQGTNEKLFF; CDR3 DNA: TGCAGTGCTATCCGACAGGGGACTAATGAAAAACTGTTTTTT; clone size: few; V gene: TRBV20-1; D gene: TRBD1; J gene: TRBJ1-4
CDR3 protein: CASSSHRNLTGELFF; CDR3 DNA: TGTGCCAGCAGCTCCCATCGGAACCTCACCGGGGAGCTGTTTTTT; clone size: many; V gene: TRBV7-6; D gene: NA; J gene: TRBJ2-2
CDR3 protein: CASSSIVGETQYF; CDR3 DNA: TGTGCCAGCAGCTCGATAGTCGGGGAGACCCAGTACTTC; clone size: few; V gene: TRBV5-4; D gene: NA; J gene: TRBJ2-5
CDR3 protein: CASYTDRGYCEQYF; CDR3 DNA: TGTGCCAGTTACACTGACAGGGGCTATTGCGAGCAGTACTTC; clone size: many; V gene: TRBV19; D gene: TRBD1; J gene: TRBJ2-7
CDR3 protein: CASSRNQGPHYEQYF; CDR3 DNA: TGCGCCAGCAGCAGGAACCAGGGACCCCACTACGAGCAGTACTTC; clone size: NA; V gene: TRBV5-1; D gene: NA; J gene: TRBJ2-7
CDR3 protein: CASRGVSDTQYF; CDR3 DNA: TGTGCCAGCAGAGGGGTCTCAGATACGCAGTATTTT; clone size: NA; V gene: TRBV7-8; D gene: NA; J gene: TRBJ2-3
CDR3 protein: CASSQEATVVDYGYTF; CDR3 DNA: TGTGCCAGCAGCCAAGAGGCGACAGTAGTAGACTATGGCTACACCTTC; clone size: NA; V gene: TRBV4-2; D gene: NA; J gene: TRBJ1-2
CDR3 protein: CAWSTYGNSPLHF; CDR3 DNA: TGTGCCTGGAGTACCTACGGGAATTCACCCCTCCACTTT; clone size: few; V gene: TRBV30; D gene: NA; J gene: TRBJ1-6
CDR3 protein: CSVGPLTAGNEQFF; CDR3 DNA: TGCAGCGTGGGCCCTTTAACGGCGGGCAATGAGCAGTTCTTC; clone size: many; V gene: TRBV29-1; D gene: NA; J gene: TRBJ2-1
CDR3 protein: CAGHRATSGNTIYF; CDR3 DNA: TGTGCCGGACATCGGGCAACTTCTGGAAACACCATATATTTT; clone size: many; V gene: TRBV28; D gene: NA; J gene: TRBJ1-3
CDR3 protein: CASSQDAPSPYNEQFF; CDR3 DNA: TGTGCCAGCAGCCAAGATGCACCGAGTCCCTACAATGAGCAGTTCTTC; clone size: NA; V gene: TRBV4-2; D gene: NA; J gene: TRBJ2-1